The 9 T cell receptor beta chains given below trace back to one sample, sequenced in a study of response to subunit inactivated influenza vaccine. One entry per CDR3 protein, called by TCRdb with MiXCR from the RT-PCR reads. In the table there are about 480,000 distinct CDR3 sequences, about a tenth of which are singletons. Here the sequenced sample was PBMCs from blood, taken roughly 48 days after vaccination. The receptors derive from a man aged 45-65 years who received an inactivated influenza vaccine.

This clonotype was seen a handful of times. This chain uses TRBV9 with TRBJ1-1; D is undetermined. The germline CDR1 and CDR2 sequences are SGDLS and YYNGEE. Trimming cost V 0 bases and J 2 bases, with 5 bases left between them. The CDR3 sequence is 13 residues long. CDR3 DNA: TGTGCCAGCAGCGTAGCCACTAACACTGAAGCTTTCTTT. Translation: CASSVATNTEAFF.

This clonotype was seen once. This rearrangement joins TRBV2 to TRBJ2-1; tentative D call: TRBD2 (6 bases). With 5 bases removed from V and 7 bases from J, the gap between germline ends came to 15 bases. Germline CDR1 is SNHLY and CDR2 is FYNNEI. The CDR3 length is 14 residues. In nucleotides, the CDR3 is TGTGCCAGCAGTCGCGGGACTCTGGCAAATGAGCAGTTCTTC. Protein sequence: CASSRGTLANEQFF. Based on the CDR3 plus reference TRBV2 and TRBJ2-1, the full variable domain is EPEVTQTPSHQVTQMGQEVILRCVPISNHLYFYWYRQILGQKVEFLVSFYNNEISEKSEIFDDQFSVERPDGSNFTLKIRSTKLEDSAMYFCASSRGTLANEQFFGPGTRLTVL.

This clonotype was recorded a few times. V gene TRBV20-1 combines with J gene TRBJ1-2; 7 bases align to TRBD1. The CDR3 is 15 residues long. V lost 5 bases and J lost 3; bases outside the gene matches: 12. Germline values: CDR1 DFQATT, CDR2 SNEGSKA (reference sequence). CDR3 in amino acids: CSAAGGGKQDYGYTF. CDR3 sequence (DNA): TGCAGTGCTGCGGGAGGGGGCAAGCAGGACTATGGCTACACCTTC.

At least ten counts were recorded for this clonotype. The J gene is TRBJ2-6, the V gene TRBV5-1; 7 nucleotides line up with TRBD1. This CDR3 region has 16 residues. Trimming at V came to 5 bases and at J to 0 bases, leaving 5 bases not matched to a gene. In germline, CDR1 is SGHRS, CDR2 YFSETQ. Written as DNA, the CDR3 is TGCGCCAGCAGACGGGACAGCTCCTCTGGGGCCAACGTCCTGACTTTC. Amino acid sequence: CASRRDSSSGANVLTF.

V and J are TRBV12-3 or TRBV12-4 and TRBJ1-5; D is unclear. This CDR3 has 13 amino acids. Trimming removed 2 bases from V and 5 bases from J, with 7 bases in between. CDR3: CASSLFWDQPQHF. The DNA for the CDR3 is TGTGCCAGCAGTTTATTTTGGGATCAGCCCCAGCATTTT.

This clonotype has only one observation. Given a much more abundant clone one base away, this may be a read error. V and J are TRBV6-2 or TRBV6-3 and TRBJ2-7; perhaps TRBD2 as D (5 bases). The CDR3 extends over 13 amino acids. Germline V gene lookup returns CDR1 MNHEY and CDR2 SVGEGT. The CDR3 spells CASNYPLAGEQYF. As DNA, the CDR3 is TGTGCCAGCAATTACCCGCTAGCCGGGGAGCAGTACTTC.

V gene TRBV5-6 combines with J gene TRBJ2-7, with D maybe TRBD2 (6 bases). CDR1 is SGHDT, CDR2 YYEEEE, per germline. Trimming removed 4 bases from V and 3 bases from J, with 20 bases in between. The CDR3 contains 16 residues. The CDR3 loop is CASSNRAGTFYYEQYF. The CDR3 DNA sequence: TGTGCCAGCAGCAACCGAGCAGGGACTTTTTACTACGAGCAGTACTTC. The complete variable domain, with remaining parts taken from reference TRBV5-6 and TRBJ2-7, reads DAGVTQSPTHLIKTRGQQVTLRCSPKSGHDTVSWYQQALGQGPQFIFQYYEEEERQRGNFPDRFSGHQFPNYSSELNVNALLLGDSALYLCASSNRAGTFYYEQYFGPGTRLTVT.

The chain carries TRBV11-2 and TRBJ2-3; D perhaps matches TRBD2 (5 bases). CDR1 is SGHAT, CDR2 FQNNGV, per germline. The V gene lost 5 bases and the J gene lost 3 bases, with 15 bases spanning the gap. CDR3 size: 15 residues. Here the CDR3 DNA reads TGTGCCAGCAGCGCGAACCTCCCGGGGACAGATACGCAGTATTTT. Encoded protein: CASSANLPGTDTQYF.

The chain recombines TRBV6-5 with TRBJ2-1, with D unclear. This CDR3 spans 15 amino acids. Germline V gives CDR1 MNHEY, CDR2 SVGAGI. The V and J ends lost 2 bases and 0 bases respectively, with 8 bases between them. The CDR3 DNA reads TGTGCCAGCAGTTACACCGGACCCTCCTACAATGAGCAGTTCTTC. Translating gives CASSYTGPSYNEQFF.